The present TCR beta chain was sequenced within a study of blood T cell repertoires in COVID-19. CDR1 and CDR2 (germline): MDHEN, SYDVKM. This CDR3 region has 14 residues. The J segment lost 7 bases and the V segment lost 5 bases, leaving 6 bases of the junction unmatched. Generated by immunoSEQ multiplex PCR, the TCRdb table keeps only in-frame clones and is missing some. The table lists about 130,000 clones, around 86% of them singletons. The J gene is TRBJ1-4, the V gene TRBV28; 8 nucleotides match TRBD1. The sequence was collected from a human donor in a cohort sampled during active COVID-19. The sequenced sample consisted of peripheral blood. CDR3 sequence reads: CASSAGGGGEKLFF. CDR3 sequence (DNA): TGTGCCAGCAGTGCAGGGGGCGGGGGTGAAAAACTGTTTTTT.